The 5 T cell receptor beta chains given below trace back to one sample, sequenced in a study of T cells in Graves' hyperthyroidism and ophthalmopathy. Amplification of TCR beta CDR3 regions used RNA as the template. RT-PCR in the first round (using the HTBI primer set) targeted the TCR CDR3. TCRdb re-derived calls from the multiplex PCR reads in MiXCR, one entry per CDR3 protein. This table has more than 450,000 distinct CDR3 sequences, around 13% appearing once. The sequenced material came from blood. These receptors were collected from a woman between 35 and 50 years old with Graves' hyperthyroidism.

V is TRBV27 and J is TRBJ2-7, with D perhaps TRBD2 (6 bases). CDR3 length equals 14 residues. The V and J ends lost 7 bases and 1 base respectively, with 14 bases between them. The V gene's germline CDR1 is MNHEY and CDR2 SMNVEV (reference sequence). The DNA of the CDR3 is TGTGCCAGCAAAATCGGGACTCTTTCCTACGAGCAGTACTTC. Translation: CASKIGTLSYEQYF.

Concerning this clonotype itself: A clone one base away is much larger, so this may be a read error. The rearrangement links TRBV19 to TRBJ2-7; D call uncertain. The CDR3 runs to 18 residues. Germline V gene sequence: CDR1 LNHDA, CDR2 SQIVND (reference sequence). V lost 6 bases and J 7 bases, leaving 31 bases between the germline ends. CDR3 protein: CASSIKHTGPPKTVEQYF. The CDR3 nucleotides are TGTGCCAGTAGCATAAAGCATACCGGGCCACCAAAGACTGTTGAGCAGTACTTC. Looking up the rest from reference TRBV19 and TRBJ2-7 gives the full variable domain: DGGITQSPKYLFRKEGQNVTLSCEQNLNHDAMYWYRQDPGQGLRLIYYSQIVNDFQKGDIAEGYSVSREKKESFPLTVTSAQKNPTAFYLCASSIKHTGPPKTVEQYFGPGTRLTVT.

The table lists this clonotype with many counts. The chain's CDR3 is CSARYQDWSSYEQYF. The CDR3 DNA follows: TGCAGTGCTAGATATCAGGACTGGAGCTCCTACGAGCAGTACTTC. The J gene is TRBJ2-7, the V gene TRBV20-1; D is possibly TRBD2 (5 bases). The germline V gene encodes CDR1 DFQATT and CDR2 SNEGSKA (reference sequence). V was cut by 2 bases and J by 0 bases, with 14 bases left in between. There are 15 residues in the CDR3.

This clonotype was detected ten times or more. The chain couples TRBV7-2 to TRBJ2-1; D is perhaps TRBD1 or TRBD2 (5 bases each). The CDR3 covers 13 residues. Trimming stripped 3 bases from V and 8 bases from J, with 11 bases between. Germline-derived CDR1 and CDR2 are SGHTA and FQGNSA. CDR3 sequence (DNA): TGTGCCAGCAGCTTCGGCAGGGACCATGAGCAGTTCTTC. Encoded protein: CASSFGRDHEQFF.

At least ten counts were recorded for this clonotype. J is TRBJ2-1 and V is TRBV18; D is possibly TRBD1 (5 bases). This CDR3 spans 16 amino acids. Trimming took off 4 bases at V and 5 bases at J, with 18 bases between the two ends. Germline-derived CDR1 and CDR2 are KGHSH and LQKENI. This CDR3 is CASSLRLLDTHNEQFF. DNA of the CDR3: TGTGCCAGCTCACTCCGCCTTCTGGACACCCACAATGAGCAGTTCTTC.